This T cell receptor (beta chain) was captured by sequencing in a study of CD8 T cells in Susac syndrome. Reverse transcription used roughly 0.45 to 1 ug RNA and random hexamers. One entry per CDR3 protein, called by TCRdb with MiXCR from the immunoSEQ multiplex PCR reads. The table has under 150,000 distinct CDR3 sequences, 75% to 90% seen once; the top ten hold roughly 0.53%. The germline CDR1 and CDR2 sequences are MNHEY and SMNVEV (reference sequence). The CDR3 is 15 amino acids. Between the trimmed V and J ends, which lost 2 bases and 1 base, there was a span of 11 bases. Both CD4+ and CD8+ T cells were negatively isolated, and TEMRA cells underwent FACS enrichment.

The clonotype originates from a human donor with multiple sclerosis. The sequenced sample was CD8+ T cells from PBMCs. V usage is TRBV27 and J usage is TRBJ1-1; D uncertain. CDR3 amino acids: CASSLRVLGNTEAFF. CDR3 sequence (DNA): TGTGCCAGCAGTTTAAGGGTTCTGGGGAACACTGAAGCTTTCTTT.